A selection of T cell receptor beta chains follows, all from one sample in a study of cytomegalovirus exposure and HLA in healthy donors. Profiled with immunoSEQ multiplex PCR; TCRdb holds only in-frame clones, not every one. The sample has some 80,000 clones, about 78% seen once. Sequencing was done on a sample of PBMCs. The receptor source for this set is a young man in good health and CMV-seropositive. CDR3s include the opening cysteine and the closing phenylalanine or tryptophan. Each record gives: V gene, J gene, clone size, D gene, CDR3 DNA, CDR3 protein. The D gene is left open where the match is weak. Some rows mark clone size as missing; the rest say once, few, many or name a class of expanded clone.

TRBV28	TRBJ2-3	once	TRBD2	TGTGCCAGCAGCGACTTCGGGGGGGTAGATACGCAGTATTTT	CASSDFGGVDTQYF
TRBV28	TRBJ1-5	-	TRBD1	TGTGCCAGCAGTCCTATTCTTGACACAGGGGTAGATAGCAATCAGCCCCAGCATTTT	CASSPILDTGVDSNQPQHF
TRBV11-2	TRBJ2-1	-	-	TGTGCCAGCAGCCACGACGGGGGGCGCGGCAATGAGCAGTTCTTC	CASSHDGGRGNEQFF
TRBV9	TRBJ2-5	-	-	TGTGCCAGCAGCGTAGGTCTACGCGAGACCCAGTACTTC	CASSVGLRETQYF
TRBV9	TRBJ2-6	-	-	TGTGCCAGCAGCGTGTACTCTGGGGCCAACGTCCTGACTTTC	CASSVYSGANVLTF
TRBV7-2	TRBJ1-1	-	-	TGTGCCAGCAGCTTACTGAGAAGCGCTTTCTTT	CASSLLRSAFF
TRBV7-8	TRBJ2-6	-	-	TGTGCCAGCAGCTCCCTCGGCAGGGAAGGGGCCAACGTCCTGACTTTC	CASSSLGREGANVLTF
TRBV4-1	TRBJ2-7	once	-	TGCGCCAGCAGCCAAACTATGGACGAGCAGTACTTC	CASSQTMDEQYF
TRBV6-6	TRBJ2-7	few	TRBD1	TGTGCCAGCAGTGCTGTGCCGGGACAGGATCACTTC	CASSAVPGQDHF
TRBV7-9	TRBJ1-1	-	TRBD1	TGTGCCAGCAGCTCGACAGGGTACACTGAAGCTTTCTTT	CASSSTGYTEAFF
TRBV30	TRBJ2-7	-	TRBD1	TGTGCCTGCGTCCCCGGACAGGGCACCTACGAGCAGTACTTC	CACVPGQGTYEQYF
TRBV6-1	TRBJ2-1	few	-	TGTGCCAGCAGTGCCCACGGCAATGAGCAGTTCTTC	CASSAHGNEQFF
TRBV11-2	TRBJ2-7	-	TRBD2	TGTGCCAGCAGCTTCGTACTAGCGGAGGGGAGGCAGTACTTC	CASSFVLAEGRQYF
TRBV9	TRBJ1-2	-	-	TGTGCCAGCAGCGTAGCCCCAGGGGCCATGGGTGGCTACACCTTC	CASSVAPGAMGGYTF
TRBV7-9	TRBJ2-4	few	TRBD1	TGTGCCAGCTCAGGGGGCGCGAACATTCAGTACTTC	CASSGGANIQYF
TRBV6-1	TRBJ2-2	-	-	TGTGCCAGCTCCCCCGGGGGAAGCTTCACCGGGGAGCTGTTTTTT	CASSPGGSFTGELFF
TRBV14	TRBJ2-7	-	TRBD2	TGTGCCAGCAGCCAACCCCGGGAGGGCCTATACGAGCAGTACTTC	CASSQPREGLYEQYF
TRBV7-9	TRBJ2-1	-	TRBD2	TGTGCCAGCAGCTCGCCGGGACTAGCGACCGACAATGAGCAGTTCTTC	CASSSPGLATDNEQFF
TRBV6-5	TRBJ1-5	-	-	TGTGCCAGCAGTTACTCGATGTGGGAGCAGCCCCAGCATTTT	CASSYSMWEQPQHF
TRBV28	TRBJ2-7	once	TRBD2	TGTGCCAGCAGTTTATTGGCGGGAGGGCCCTACGAGCAGTACTTC	CASSLLAGGPYEQYF
TRBV28	TRBJ1-6	-	TRBD1	TGTGCCAGCAGATTCGCGGGGACAGAAAGTTCACCCCTCCACTTT	CASRFAGTESSPLHF
TRBV28	TRBJ2-7	few	-	TGTGCCAGCCGAAATAGGGACACTTACTCCTACGAGCAGTACTTC	CASRNRDTYSYEQYF
TRBV7-3	TRBJ2-2	-	TRBD1	TGTGCCAGCAGCCCCGGGACAGGGGCCGGGGAGCTGTTTTTT	CASSPGTGAGELFF
TRBV5-4	TRBJ2-1	few	TRBD2	TGTGCCAGCAGCTTGGGAGGACCGAGCGGGAGGCTATACAATGAGCAGTTCTTC	CASSLGGPSGRLYNEQFF
TRBV29-1	TRBJ2-2	-	TRBD1	TGCAGCGTTCGGACAGGGGGCCTCCTTACCGGGGAGCTGTTTTTT	CSVRTGGLLTGELFF
TRBV20-1	TRBJ2-5	-	TRBD2	TGCAGTGGAGCGGGGAAGACCCAGTACTTC	CSGAGKTQYF
TRBV19	TRBJ2-7	once	TRBD1	TGTGCCAGTAGTATAAGACAGGGCCCCTACGAGCAGTACTTC	CASSIRQGPYEQYF
TRBV18	TRBJ1-1	-	-	TGTGCCAGCTCACCATCTAGCGGGGGCGGTACTGAAGCTTTCTTT	CASSPSSGGGTEAFF
TRBV30	TRBJ1-5	-	TRBD1	TGTGCCTGGAGTTTCGGGACAGGGAAAACACCAGACAATCAGCCCCAGCATTTT	CAWSFGTGKTPDNQPQHF
TRBV4-1	TRBJ1-3	-	-	TGCGCCAGCAGCCAAACCCAGGTAGCGGGAAACACCATATATTTT	CASSQTQVAGNTIYF
TRBV4-1	TRBJ1-2	-	-	TGCGCCAGCAGCCAAGGATCTCTCAGGGTTTTGCGAGGCTACACCTTC	CASSQGSLRVLRGYTF
TRBV6-4	TRBJ2-7	-	-	TGTGCCAGCAGTGACTCGAGGGAGAACTCCTACGAGCAGTACTTC	CASSDSRENSYEQYF
TRBV19	TRBJ1-4	-	-	TGTGCCAGTAGTCGAACAGGATTCTATGAAAAACTGTTTTTT	CASSRTGFYEKLFF
TRBV4-2	TRBJ2-7	-	TRBD2	TGTGCCAGCAGCCAAGACCGCATAGGAGCGGGAGGGGCATACGAGCAGTACTTC	CASSQDRIGAGGAYEQYF
TRBV27	TRBJ2-5	-	-	TGTGCCAGCAGTTTAGGTCAGCAAGAGACCCAGTACTTC	CASSLGQQETQYF
TRBV6-5	TRBJ1-2	-	TRBD1	TGTGCCAGCAGTTTCCTGTCGGGACAGGGGTATGGCTACACCTTC	CASSFLSGQGYGYTF
TRBV4-1	TRBJ2-2	-	TRBD2	TGCGCCAGCAGCCAAGTACTAGCGGGGGTGGGGGAGCTGTTTTTT	CASSQVLAGVGELFF
TRBV6-5	TRBJ2-5	-	TRBD1	TGTGCCAGCAGTACGACAGGGGTAATACAAGAGACCCAGTACTTC	CASSTTGVIQETQYF
TRBV6-5	TRBJ2-2	-	-	TGTGCCAGCAGTTACCGGGCAGGGACCGGGGAGCTGTTTTTT	CASSYRAGTGELFF
TRBV9	TRBJ2-1	-	-	TGTGCCAGCAGCGTAACCCCCAGCTCCTACAATGAGCAGTTCTTC	CASSVTPSSYNEQFF
TRBV28	TRBJ1-1	once	-	TGTGCCACACATAACAGTTTGAACACTGAAGCTTTCTTT	CATHNSLNTEAFF
TRBV5-6	TRBJ2-3	-	-	TGTGCCAGCAGCTTGTCCGCAGATACGCAGTATTTT	CASSLSADTQYF
TRBV15	TRBJ1-2	-	-	TGTGCCACCAGCACTCGTGGTGGGGGCCGCGGCTACACCTTC	CATSTRGGGRGYTF
TRBV6-1	TRBJ2-7	-	-	TGTGCCAGCAGTGAAGCCGGTAGCGGAACCTACGAGCAGTACTTC	CASSEAGSGTYEQYF
TRBV20-1	TRBJ2-3	-	TRBD2	TGCAGTGCGGTACTCGGGACTAGCATAAGTTTT	CSAVLGTSISF
TRBV28	TRBJ1-1	-	TRBD1	TGTGCCAGCAGCTTCCGGGACAGTGAAGCTTTCTTT	CASSFRDSEAFF
TRBV29-1	TRBJ2-7	-	-	TGCAGCGTATCAGACTACGAGCAGTACTTC	CSVSDYEQYF
TRBV6-5	TRBJ1-1	-	-	TGTGCCAGCAGTCGATACAGGGAGAACACTGAAGCTTTCTTT	CASSRYRENTEAFF
TRBV15	TRBJ2-3	-	TRBD1	TGTGCCACCAGCGGGGACAGTCCGGATACGCAGTATTTT	CATSGDSPDTQYF
TRBV28	TRBJ2-7	-	-	TGTGCCAGCGGCGGGGACAGAGCCTACGAGCAGTACTTC	CASGGDRAYEQYF
TRBV29-1	TRBJ1-2	-	TRBD1	TGCAGCGTTCTGTACAGGGGCCCTGGCTATGGCTACACCTTC	CSVLYRGPGYGYTF
TRBV6-5	TRBJ2-7	-	-	TGTGCCACCCTGGGTAGCGGACCATACGAGCAGTACTTC	CATLGSGPYEQYF
TRBV10-1	TRBJ2-7	-	TRBD2	TGCGCCAGCAGTGATGGGACTAGCGGGACAGTTCCCTACGAGCAGTACTTC	CASSDGTSGTVPYEQYF
TRBV10-2	TRBJ1-5	-	TRBD1	TGCGCCAGCAGTCAAACAGGGGTGAATCAGCCCCAGCATTTT	CASSQTGVNQPQHF
TRBV27	TRBJ2-6	-	TRBD2	TGTGCCAGCAGCCCCGGGACTACTGGGGCCAACGTCCTGACTTTC	CASSPGTTGANVLTF